Below are 23 T cell receptor beta chains sequenced from a single sample in a study of monozygotic twins with inflammatory bowel disease. TCRdb re-called the 5' RACE reads, yielding one record per CDR3 amino acid sequence without DNA. The specimen's table records approximately 340,000 distinct CDR3 sequences. Specimen: blood. Source of these receptors: a human donor with ulcerative colitis or Crohn's disease, or a healthy co-twin of an affected twin (not recorded which).

This chain uses TRBV20-1 with TRBJ2-3; TCRdb selects TRBD2, and the lack of DNA leaves this call unchecked. Germline values: CDR1 DFQATT, CDR2 SNEGSKA (reference sequence). CDR3 length: 17 residues. The CDR3 region is CSARVSPLAGYTDTQYF.

The chain recombines TRBV7-9 with TRBJ2-2; TCRdb picks TRBD1, but there is no DNA to check that call. This CDR3 is 16 amino acids long. Germline V gives CDR1 SEHNR, CDR2 FQNEAQ (reference sequence). The CDR3 sequence: CASSSPDRANTGELFF. The full variable domain, with the rest looked up from reference TRBV7-9 and TRBJ2-2, is DTGVSQNPRHKITKRGQNVTFRCDPISEHNRLYWYRQTLGQGPEFLTYFQNEAQLEKSRLLSDRFSAERPKGSFSTLEIQRTEQGDSAMYLCASSSPDRANTGELFFGEGSRLTVL.

This chain links TRBV28 with TRBJ1-5; TCRdb gives TRBD1 as the D gene, but with no DNA this cannot be confirmed. This CDR3 contains 14 residues. From germline, CDR1 is MDHEN and CDR2 SYDVKM. The CDR3 sequence is CASRDRMGNQPQHF.

The chain uses TRBV18 and TRBJ2-1; TCRdb names TRBD1, which stays unverified in the absence of DNA. CDR1 and CDR2 from the germline V gene are KGHSH and LQKENI. The CDR3 length is 13 residues. This CDR3 reads CASFTTRGNEQFF.

The V gene is TRBV12-3 or TRBV12-4, the J gene TRBJ2-5; as DNA is missing, the TRBD1 call by TCRdb cannot be tested. The CDR3 covers 15 residues. CDR3 amino acids: CASSTRTDRHETQYF.

V and J are TRBV4-2 and TRBJ2-1. The germline CDR1 and CDR2 sequences are LGHNA and YNFKEQ. The CDR3 is 15 amino acids. CDR3 in amino acids: CASSQGQPYYNEQFF.

The CDR3: CASSLGQYGYTF. V gene TRBV12-3 or TRBV12-4 combines with J gene TRBJ1-2. The CDR3 runs to 12 residues.

This chain uses TRBV5-1 with TRBJ2-7; TCRdb outputs TRBD1, but without DNA this stays unchecked. This CDR3 comprises 17 residues. Germline CDR1 reads SGHRS; CDR2 reads YFSETQ. The CDR3 region is CASSSITGTHSVYEQYF.

The V and J genes are TRBV5-1 and TRBJ1-1; the D call of TRBD1 rests on TCRdb alone, since no DNA is present to check it. The germline V gene encodes CDR1 SGHRS and CDR2 YFSETQ. The CDR3 runs 16 residues. Here the CDR3 reads CASSGGQGAVYQEAFF.

This chain links TRBV5-1 with TRBJ2-3; TCRdb designates TRBD1, a call that cannot be tested without DNA. This CDR3 comprises 17 residues. Germline CDR1 reads SGHRS; CDR2 reads YFSETQ. Here the CDR3 reads CASSSTRDSLSTDTQYF. Full variable domain (missing parts from reference TRBV5-1 and TRBJ2-3): KAGVTQTPRYLIKTRGQQVTLSCSPISGHRSVSWYQQTPGQGLQFLFEYFSETQRNKGNFPGRFSGRQFSNSRSEMNVSTLELGDSALYLCASSSTRDSLSTDTQYFGPGTRLTVL.

The rearrangement links TRBV7-2 to TRBJ2-3; TCRdb's assignment of TRBD2 cannot be checked, as there is no DNA. The CDR3 contains 16 residues. The germline V gene has CDR1 SGHTA and CDR2 FQGNSA. The chain's CDR3 is CASSSTSGGAGDTQYF.

V and J are TRBV6-5 and TRBJ1-4. Per germline, CDR1 MNHEY and CDR2 SVGAGI. The CDR3 has 17 amino acids. The CDR3 spells CASSYSSLYATNEKLFF.

The V and J genes are TRBV7-2 and TRBJ2-3; as DNA is missing, the TRBD1 call by TCRdb cannot be tested. The length of the CDR3 is 15 residues. The V gene's germline CDR1 is SGHTA and CDR2 FQGNSA. The CDR3 region is CASSAPLESTDTQYF.

The gene calls are TRBV12-3 or TRBV12-4 and TRBJ2-1; the D call from TCRdb, TRBD1, cannot be confirmed without DNA. This CDR3 is built from 14 residues. CDR3 residues: CASSPGDALGEQFF.

The rearrangement joins TRBV14 to TRBJ2-3; there is no DNA to check the TCRdb D call of TRBD1. Germline CDR1 is SGHDN and CDR2 is FVKESK. The CDR3 runs to 18 residues. CDR3: CASSQIWTTGGLTDTQYF.

The chain recombines TRBV3-1 with TRBJ2-1; the TRBD1 assignment by TCRdb is unverifiable without DNA. There are 16 residues in the CDR3. Germline V gene lookup returns CDR1 LGHDT and CDR2 YNNKEL (reference sequence). CDR3 protein: CASRNLGTGPLNEQFF.

The J gene is TRBJ2-3, the V gene TRBV27; TCRdb gives TRBD2 as the D gene, but with no DNA this cannot be confirmed. This CDR3 is built from 18 residues. Looked up from germline, CDR1 is MNHEY and CDR2 is SMNVEV (reference sequence). The CDR3 sequence is CASSFARNIYSRTDTQYF.

V and J are TRBV3-1 and TRBJ2-3; the D call of TRBD2 rests on TCRdb alone, since no DNA is present to check it. The CDR3 sequence is 14 residues long. Looked up from germline, CDR1 is LGHDT and CDR2 is YNNKEL (reference sequence). CDR3 sequence: CASSQVLASDTQYF.

The chain carries TRBV7-2 and TRBJ1-2; with no DNA, the TCRdb D assignment of TRBD1 cannot be verified. Germline CDR1 and CDR2: SGHTA and FQGNSA. The CDR3 loop spans 15 amino acids. This CDR3 is CASRPARRPVRGYTF.

The chain couples TRBV14 to TRBJ2-1; TCRdb's D call, TRBD1, is unchecked because there is no DNA. The CDR3 has 14 residues. Per germline, CDR1 SGHDN and CDR2 FVKESK. The CDR3 is CASSSLTGRNEQFF.

The CDR3 loop reads CASIRPGLGQYTQYF. The rearrangement links TRBV6-1 to TRBJ2-3; there is no DNA to check the TCRdb D call of TRBD1. CDR3 size: 15 residues. Per the germline V gene, CDR1 is MNHNS and CDR2 is SASEGT.

The rearrangement uses TRBV11-2 and TRBJ1-2; TCRdb's D call of TRBD1 is untestable without DNA. This CDR3 has 14 residues. Germline V gene sequence: CDR1 SGHAT, CDR2 FQNNGV. Here the CDR3 reads CASSLVAGLYGYTF.

The chain couples TRBV7-9 to TRBJ1-4; the TCRdb call, TRBD1, lacks DNA for checking. Germline V CDR1 and CDR2: SEHNR, FQNEAQ (reference sequence). The CDR3 has 15 amino acids. Here the CDR3 reads CASNAGTATNEKLFF.